This paragraph covers one T cell receptor beta chain sequence. This clonotype was seen repeatedly, ten times or more. Its cognate antigen has yet to be identified. No base quality information exists; no much larger clone differs at one position. The CDR3 spans 15 residues, from the cysteine through the phenylalanine. Just CDR3 DNA is preserved here, 45 bases in frame from base 1. At the junction V is shortened by 1 base and J by 4 bases, with 10 bases in between. This entry belongs to a study of T-cell reconstitution after alpha-beta-depleted transplantation in children (dated by TCRdb to 2015 to 2016). Looking at the study overall: Using TCR repertoire profiling, the study followed T-cell immune reconstitution in a quantitative way in children after TCRalphabeta/CD19-depleted allogeneic hematopoietic cell transplantation.

To prepare the library, PCR was applied. The reads were generated on an Illumina HiSeq 2500. TCR library preparation used molecular barcoding, with unique molecular identifiers applied to normalize quantification of the TCRbeta repertoire. The public reads were reanalyzed by TCRdb: fastp trimming at Q25, MiXCR alignment, in-frame beta chains only. Rows merge per CDR3 protein into single entries with the most common DNA and genes. The sample yields about 540,000 distinct CDR3 sequences; around 18% were counted once. Together, the top ten hold over 3% of the sample. The chain uses TRBV12-3 or TRBV12-4 and TRBJ2-2; the D gene is unclear. Specimen: PBMCs from the stem cell graft donor, collected from the stem cell graft. The TCR comes from a human donor who donated a stem cell graft to a child with acute lymphoblastic leukemia. In nucleotides, the sequence is TGTGCCAGCAGTTTAGAACCCTACTCCACCGGGGAGCTGTTTTTT. This yields the protein CASSLEPYSTGELFF.